The next 5 T cell receptor beta chains were all read from a single sample in a study of radiotherapy plus CTLA-4 blockade in lung cancer. This table comes from immunoSEQ multiplex PCR, and its TCRdb copy is limited to in-frame clones, with some not included. This sample has some 48,000 clones; roughly 90% occur once, and the top ten carry 15% to 20%. Specimen: peripheral blood, collected from a patient treated with radiotherapy plus ipilimumab. The origin of the receptors is a human donor with non-small cell lung cancer that progressed on radiotherapy plus ipilimumab. Some clones in this sample may be carry-over from other donors' samples.

The gene calls are TRBV12-5 and TRBJ2-1; D is perhaps TRBD1 (5 bases). The V end lost 0 bases, the J end lost 5 bases, and 11 bases lay between the germline ends. Germline V gives CDR1 LGHNT, CDR2 FRNRAP. The CDR3 covers 15 residues. The CDR3 loop is CASGLVLGRDNEQFF. CDR3 DNA sequence: TGTGCTAGTGGTTTGGTACTGGGCAGGGACAATGAGCAGTTCTTC.

CDR3 in amino acids: CASSQDVQGARGANVLTF. The CDR3 DNA follows: TGCGCCAGCAGCCAAGATGTCCAGGGGGCGCGAGGGGCCAACGTCCTGACTTTC. The chain combines TRBV4-1 with TRBJ2-6; 8 nucleotides match TRBD1. Germline V gives CDR1 MGHRA, CDR2 YSYEKL. V lost 0 bases and J lost 4; bases outside the gene matches: 8. The CDR3 has 18 amino acids.

The V and J genes are TRBV5-1 and TRBJ2-5, with 8 bases matching TRBD1. Unmatched junction bases numbered 8, after V lost 5 bases and J lost 2 bases. Germline V lookup: CDR1 SGHRS, CDR2 YFSETQ. The CDR3 has 15 residues. The CDR3 nucleotides are TGCGCCAGCAGGTTCGGACAGGGCTTACAAGAGACCCAGTACTTC. Translating it yields CASRFGQGLQETQYF.

The rearrangement links TRBV5-1 to TRBJ2-3; TRBD1 matches 8 bases. The CDR3 length is 16 residues. V gave up 0 bases and J gave up 5 bases; unmatched junction bases: 8. From germline, CDR1 is SGHRS and CDR2 YFSETQ. The CDR3 region is CASSLGAGGFGDTQYF. In DNA, the CDR3 is TGCGCCAGCAGCTTGGGGGCAGGGGGCTTCGGAGATACGCAGTATTTT.

The rearrangement joins TRBV2 to TRBJ1-1, with 7 bases fitting TRBD1. Losses at the gene ends were 1 base for V and 6 bases for J; bases not matched to a gene: 2. The CDR3 sequence is 13 residues long. Germline V gene data show CDR1 as SNHLY and CDR2 as FYNNEI. CDR3 in DNA: TGTGCCAGCAGTGAAGGGGGACAGTCTGAAGCTTTCTTT. It yields the protein CASSEGGQSEAFF.